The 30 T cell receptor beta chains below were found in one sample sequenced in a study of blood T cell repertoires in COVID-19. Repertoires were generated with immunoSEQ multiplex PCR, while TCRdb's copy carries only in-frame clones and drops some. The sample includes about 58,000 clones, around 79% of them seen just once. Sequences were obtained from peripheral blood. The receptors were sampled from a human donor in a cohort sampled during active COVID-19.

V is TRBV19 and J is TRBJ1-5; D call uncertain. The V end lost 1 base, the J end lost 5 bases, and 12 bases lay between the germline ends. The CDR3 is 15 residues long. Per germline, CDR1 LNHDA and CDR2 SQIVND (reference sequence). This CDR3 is CASSIASDTYQPQHF. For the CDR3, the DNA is TGTGCCAGTAGTATAGCCTCAGACACGTATCAGCCCCAGCATTTT.

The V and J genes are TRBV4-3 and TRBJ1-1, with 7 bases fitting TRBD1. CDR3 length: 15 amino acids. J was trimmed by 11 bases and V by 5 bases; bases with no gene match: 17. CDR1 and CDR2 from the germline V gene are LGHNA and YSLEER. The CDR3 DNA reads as TGCGCCAGCAGCTCGTCGACAGGGCCAGTATTGAGGGCTTTCTTT. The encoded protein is CASSSSTGPVLRAFF.

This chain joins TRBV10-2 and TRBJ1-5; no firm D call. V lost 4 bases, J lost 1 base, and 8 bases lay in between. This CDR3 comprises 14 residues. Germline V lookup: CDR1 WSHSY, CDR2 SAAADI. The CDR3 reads CASSARESNQPQHF. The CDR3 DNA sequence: TGCGCCAGCAGTGCGCGGGAGAGCAATCAGCCCCAGCATTTT.

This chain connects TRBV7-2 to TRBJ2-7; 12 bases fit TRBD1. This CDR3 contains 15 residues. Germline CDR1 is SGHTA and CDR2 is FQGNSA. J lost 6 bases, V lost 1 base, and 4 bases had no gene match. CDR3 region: CASSLGGTGGLEQYF. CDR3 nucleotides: TGTGCCAGCAGCTTAGGGGGGACAGGGGGCCTCGAGCAGTACTTC.

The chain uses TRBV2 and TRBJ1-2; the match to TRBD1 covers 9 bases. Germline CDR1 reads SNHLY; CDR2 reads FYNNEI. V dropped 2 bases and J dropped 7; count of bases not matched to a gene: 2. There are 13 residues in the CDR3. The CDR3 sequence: CASSERGQGGYTF. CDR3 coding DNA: TGTGCCAGCAGTGAAAGGGGACAGGGTGGCTACACCTTC. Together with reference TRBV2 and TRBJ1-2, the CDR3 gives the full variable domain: EPEVTQTPSHQVTQMGQEVILRCVPISNHLYFYWYRQILGQKVEFLVSFYNNEISEKSEIFDDQFSVERPDGSNFTLKIRSTKLEDSAMYFCASSERGQGGYTFGSGTRLTVV.

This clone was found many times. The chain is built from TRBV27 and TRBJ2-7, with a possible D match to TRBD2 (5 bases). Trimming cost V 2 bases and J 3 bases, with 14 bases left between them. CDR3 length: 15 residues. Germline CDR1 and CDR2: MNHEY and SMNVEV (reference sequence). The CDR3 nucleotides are TGTGCCAGCAGTTTAACGAGCGGACGGGACTACGAGCAGTACTTC. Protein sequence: CASSLTSGRDYEQYF.

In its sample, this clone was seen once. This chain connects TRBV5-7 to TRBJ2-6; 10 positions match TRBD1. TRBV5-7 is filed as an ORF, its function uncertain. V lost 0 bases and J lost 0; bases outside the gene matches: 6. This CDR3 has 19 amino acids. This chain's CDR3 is CASSLGGTGANSGANVLTF. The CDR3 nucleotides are TGTGCCAGCAGCTTGGGTGGGACAGGGGCCAACTCTGGGGCCAACGTCCTGACTTTC.

In nucleotides, the CDR3 is TGTGCCAGCAGTGGGACAGGGGGCCGGTTTCTGTTGGGCTATGGCTACACCTTC. Translated: CASSGTGGRFLLGYGYTF. The chain couples TRBV25-1 to TRBJ1-2; 11 bases line up with TRBD1. V dropped 4 bases and J dropped 4; count of bases not matched to a gene: 14. The CDR3 has 18 residues. The germline V gene encodes CDR1 MGHDK and CDR2 SYGVNS.

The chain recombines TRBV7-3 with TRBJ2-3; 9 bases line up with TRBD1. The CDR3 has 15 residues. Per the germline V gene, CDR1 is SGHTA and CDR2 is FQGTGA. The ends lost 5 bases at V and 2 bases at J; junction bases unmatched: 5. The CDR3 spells CASSGTGGFTDTQYF. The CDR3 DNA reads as TGTGCCAGCAGCGGCACAGGGGGCTTCACAGATACGCAGTATTTT.

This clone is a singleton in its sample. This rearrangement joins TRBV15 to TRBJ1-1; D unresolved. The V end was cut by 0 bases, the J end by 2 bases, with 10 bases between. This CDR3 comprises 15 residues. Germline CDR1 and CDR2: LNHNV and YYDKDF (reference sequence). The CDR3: CATSRDQEGNTEAFF. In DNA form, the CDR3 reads TGTGCCACCAGCAGAGATCAGGAGGGAAACACTGAAGCTTTCTTT.

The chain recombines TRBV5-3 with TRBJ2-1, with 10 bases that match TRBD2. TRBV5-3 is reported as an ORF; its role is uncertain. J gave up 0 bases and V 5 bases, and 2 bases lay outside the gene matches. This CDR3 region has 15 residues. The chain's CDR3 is CARRRTSGSYNEQFF. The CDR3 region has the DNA TGTGCCAGAAGGCGGACTAGCGGCTCCTACAATGAGCAGTTCTTC.

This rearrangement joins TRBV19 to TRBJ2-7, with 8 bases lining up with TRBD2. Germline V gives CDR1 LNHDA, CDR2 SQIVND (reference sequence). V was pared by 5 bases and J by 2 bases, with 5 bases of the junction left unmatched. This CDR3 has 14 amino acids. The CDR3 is CASSLTSEPYEQYF. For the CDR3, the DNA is TGTGCCAGTAGTTTGACTAGCGAACCCTACGAGCAGTACTTC.

The CDR3 DNA sequence: TGTGCCTGGAGTGTACAAGTAAGCTCTGGAAACACCATATATTTT. Translated, it gives CAWSVQVSSGNTIYF. This chain joins TRBV30 and TRBJ1-3; D gene unclear. Trimming stripped 0 bases from V and 0 bases from J, with 9 bases between. From germline, CDR1 is GTSNPN and CDR2 SVGIG (reference sequence). The CDR3 spans 15 residues.

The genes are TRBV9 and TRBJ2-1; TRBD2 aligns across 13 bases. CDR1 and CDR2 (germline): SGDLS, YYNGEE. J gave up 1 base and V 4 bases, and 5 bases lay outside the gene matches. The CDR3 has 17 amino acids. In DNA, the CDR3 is TGTGCCAGCAGCCAGACGACTAGCGGGAGGTCCTACAATGAGCAGTTCTTC. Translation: CASSQTTSGRSYNEQFF.

CDR3 amino acids: CASSIMSSGSVRNEQYF. The CDR3 DNA reads as TGTGCCAGTAGTATAATGAGTAGCGGGAGTGTGAGGAACGAGCAGTACTTC. This chain uses TRBV19 with TRBJ2-7, with TRBD2 matching 9 bases. CDR1 is LNHDA, CDR2 SQIVND, per germline (reference sequence). With V trimmed by 2 bases and J by 5 bases, 13 bases remained unmatched. The CDR3 runs 17 residues.

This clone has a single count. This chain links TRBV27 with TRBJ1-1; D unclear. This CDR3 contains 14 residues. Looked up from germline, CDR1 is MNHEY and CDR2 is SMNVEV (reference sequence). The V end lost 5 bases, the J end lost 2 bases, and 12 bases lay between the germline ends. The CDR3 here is CASSPTRTNTEAFF. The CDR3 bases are TGTGCCAGCAGTCCAACACGAACCAACACTGAAGCTTTCTTT.

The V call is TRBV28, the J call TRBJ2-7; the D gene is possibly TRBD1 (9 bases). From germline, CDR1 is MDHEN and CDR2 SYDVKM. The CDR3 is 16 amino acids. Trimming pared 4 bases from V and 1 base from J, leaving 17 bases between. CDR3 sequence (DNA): TGTGCCAGCAGTTCCCCGGGAGGGACAGGGTCCTACGAGCAGTACTTC. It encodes CASSSPGGTGSYEQYF.

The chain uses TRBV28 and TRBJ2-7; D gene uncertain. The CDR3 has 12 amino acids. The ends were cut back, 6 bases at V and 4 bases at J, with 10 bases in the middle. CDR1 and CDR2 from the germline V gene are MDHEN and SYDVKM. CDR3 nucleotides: TGTGCCAGCAGCCACTACCCATACGAGCAGTACTTC. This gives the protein CASSHYPYEQYF.

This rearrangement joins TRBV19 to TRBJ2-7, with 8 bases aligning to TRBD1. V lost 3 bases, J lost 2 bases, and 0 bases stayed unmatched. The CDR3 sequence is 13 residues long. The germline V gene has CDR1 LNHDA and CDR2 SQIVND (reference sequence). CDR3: CASSMDRAYEQYF. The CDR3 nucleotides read TGTGCCAGTAGTATGGACAGGGCCTACGAGCAGTACTTC.

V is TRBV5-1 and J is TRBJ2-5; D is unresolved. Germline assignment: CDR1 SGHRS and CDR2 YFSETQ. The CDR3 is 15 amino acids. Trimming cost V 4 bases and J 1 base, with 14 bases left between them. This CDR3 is CASSLPSGPQETQYF. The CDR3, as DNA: TGCGCCAGCAGCCTCCCTAGTGGTCCCCAAGAGACCCAGTACTTC.

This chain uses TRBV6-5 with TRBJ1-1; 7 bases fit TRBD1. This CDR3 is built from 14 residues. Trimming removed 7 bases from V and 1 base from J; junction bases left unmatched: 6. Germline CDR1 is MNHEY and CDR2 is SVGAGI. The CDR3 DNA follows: TGTGCCAGCACGGGACAGCTGCCGAACACTGAAGCTTTCTTT. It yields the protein CASTGQLPNTEAFF.

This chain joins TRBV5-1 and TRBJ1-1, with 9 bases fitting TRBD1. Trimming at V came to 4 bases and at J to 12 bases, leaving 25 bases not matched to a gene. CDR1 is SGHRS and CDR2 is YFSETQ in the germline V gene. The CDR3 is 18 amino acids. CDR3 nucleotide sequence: TGCGCCAGCAGCGCCGAGGGCGGGACAGGGAGACTTACGTTGGGGTCTTTCTTT. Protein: CASSAEGGTGRLTLGSFF.

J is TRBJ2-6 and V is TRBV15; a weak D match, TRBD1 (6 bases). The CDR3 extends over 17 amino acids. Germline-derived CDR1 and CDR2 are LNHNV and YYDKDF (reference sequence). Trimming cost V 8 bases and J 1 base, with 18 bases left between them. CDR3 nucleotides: TGTGCCACCTCGGACAGTCTTCGGGTATCTGGGGCCAACGTCCTGACTTTC. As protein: CATSDSLRVSGANVLTF.

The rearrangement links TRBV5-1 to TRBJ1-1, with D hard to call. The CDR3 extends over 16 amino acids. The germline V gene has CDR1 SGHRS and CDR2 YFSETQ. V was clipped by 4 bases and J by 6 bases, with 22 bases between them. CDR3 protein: CASSPYQNRRSPEAFF. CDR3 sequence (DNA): TGCGCCAGCAGCCCCTACCAAAACAGAAGAAGCCCTGAAGCTTTCTTT.

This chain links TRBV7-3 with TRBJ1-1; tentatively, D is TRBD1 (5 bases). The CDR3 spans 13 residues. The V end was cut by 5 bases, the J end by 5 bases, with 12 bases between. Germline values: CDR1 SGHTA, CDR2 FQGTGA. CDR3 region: CASSLYGGTEAFF. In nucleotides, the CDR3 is TGTGCCAGCAGCCTCTACGGGGGGACTGAAGCTTTCTTT. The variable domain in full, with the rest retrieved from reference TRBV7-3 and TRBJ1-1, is GAGVSQTPSNKVTEKGKYVELRCDPISGHTALYWYRQSLGQGPEFLIYFQGTGAADDSGLPNDRFFAVRPEGSVSTLKIQRTERGDSAVYLCASSLYGGTEAFFGQGTRLTVV.

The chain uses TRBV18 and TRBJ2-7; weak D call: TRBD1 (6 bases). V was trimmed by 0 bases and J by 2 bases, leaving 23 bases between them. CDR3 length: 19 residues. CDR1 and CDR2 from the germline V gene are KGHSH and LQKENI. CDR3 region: CASSPPYQRPGQAPYEQYF. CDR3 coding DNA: TGTGCCAGCTCACCACCGTACCAGAGACCGGGACAAGCGCCCTACGAGCAGTACTTC. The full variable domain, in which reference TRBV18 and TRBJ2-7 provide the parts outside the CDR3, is NAGVMQNPRHLVRRRGQEARLRCSPMKGHSHVYWYRQLPEEGLKFMVYLQKENIIDESGMPKERFSAEFPKEGPSILRIQQVVRGDSAAYFCASSPPYQRPGQAPYEQYFGPGTRLTVT.

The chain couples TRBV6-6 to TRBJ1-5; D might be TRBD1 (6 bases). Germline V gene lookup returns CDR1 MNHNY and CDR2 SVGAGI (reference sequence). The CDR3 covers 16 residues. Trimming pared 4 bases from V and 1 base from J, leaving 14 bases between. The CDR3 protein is CASSSGQRGSNQPQHF. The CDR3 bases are TGTGCCAGCAGTTCAGGACAGAGGGGAAGCAATCAGCCCCAGCATTTT.

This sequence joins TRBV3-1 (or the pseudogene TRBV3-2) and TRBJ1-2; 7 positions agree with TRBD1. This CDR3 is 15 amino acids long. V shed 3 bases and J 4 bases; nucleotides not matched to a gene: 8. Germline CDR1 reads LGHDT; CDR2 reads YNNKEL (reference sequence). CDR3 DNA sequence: TGTGCCAGCAGCCATCCGGACAGGCTCTTCTATGGCTACACCTTC. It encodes CASSHPDRLFYGYTF.

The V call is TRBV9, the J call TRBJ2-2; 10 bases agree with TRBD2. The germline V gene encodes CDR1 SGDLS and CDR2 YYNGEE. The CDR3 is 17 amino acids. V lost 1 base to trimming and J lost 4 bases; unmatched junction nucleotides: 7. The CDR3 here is CASSVRELAGSTGELFF. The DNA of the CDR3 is TGTGCCAGCAGCGTAAGGGAACTAGCGGGGAGCACCGGGGAGCTGTTTTTT.

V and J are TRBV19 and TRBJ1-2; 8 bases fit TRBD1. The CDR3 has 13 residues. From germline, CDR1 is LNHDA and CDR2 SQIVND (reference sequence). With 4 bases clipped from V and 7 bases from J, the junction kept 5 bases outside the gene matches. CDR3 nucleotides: TGTGCCAGTAGTACCGACAGGGGTAGTGGCTACACCTTC. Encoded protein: CASSTDRGSGYTF.